Listed below are T cell receptor beta chains from one sample, sequenced in a study. TCRdb re-called the reads with MiXCR, one entry per CDR3 protein. The sample has 15,000 or so distinct CDR3 sequences, around 32% seen once. Sequenced: blood. The receptors stem from a human donor. The CDR3 runs from the conserved cysteine through the conserved F or W. A D gene is named only where the DNA matches it firmly. The size field is filled for only some rows; it gives once, few, many or a size class.

J gene,clone size,D gene,V gene,CDR3 DNA,CDR3 protein
TRBJ2-2,few,TRBD2,TRBV7-2,TGTGCCAGCAGCTTTCAGCGGGGTACCGGGGAGCTGTTTTTT,CASSFQRGTGELFF
TRBJ1-1,NA,TRBD1,TRBV4-2,TGTGCCAGCAGCCACATTGTGGGGACAGAGGACACTGAAGCTTTCTTT,CASSHIVGTEDTEAFF
TRBJ2-3,NA,NA,TRBV4-2,TGTGCCAGCAGCCAAGAGGGCAGGACAGATACGCAGTATTTT,CASSQEGRTDTQYF
TRBJ2-3,many,TRBD2,TRBV29-1,TGCAGCGTTGAAGATCTTCCCCCTGCGGGAGGGTTTTCCGATACGCAGTATTTT,CSVEDLPPAGGFSDTQYF
TRBJ2-7,many,TRBD2,TRBV29-1,TGCAGCGTTGGCGGCGGGAGGTCCATCTCCTACGAGCAGTACTTC,CSVGGGRSISYEQYF
TRBJ1-6,many,NA,TRBV29-1,TGCAGCGTTGCATCGGGAACATCTGATTCACCCCTCCACTTT,CSVASGTSDSPLHF
TRBJ2-2,many,NA,TRBV6-2/TRBV6-3,TGTGCCAGCAGACCTTTACCTGGCAGGGGAGAAACCGGGGAGCTGTTTTTT,CASRPLPGRGETGELFF
TRBJ1-2,few,NA,TRBV29-1,TGCAGCGTTGAGCCGAGAGATTTAAACTATGGCTACACCTTC,CSVEPRDLNYGYTF
TRBJ1-2,NA,NA,TRBV29-1,TGCAGCTCCAGCGCGGGGGAAGCTAACTATGGCTACACCTTC,CSSSAGEANYGYTF
TRBJ2-7,NA,NA,TRBV30,TGTGCCATGGAGGGAGGTAGATACGAGCAGTACTTC,CAMEGGRYEQYF
TRBJ2-2,many,NA,TRBV29-1,TGCAGCGTGGGGTCTAGGACCGGGGAGCTGTTTTTT,CSVGSRTGELFF
TRBJ1-6,NA,TRBD1,TRBV4-3,TGCGCCAGCAGCCAACTCGCGGACAGGGGTTGGAATTCACCCCTCCACTTT,CASSQLADRGWNSPLHF
TRBJ1-2,many,NA,TRBV4-3,TGCGCCAGCAGCCAAGGGACCGGACAGCCTTTTGGCTACACCTTC,CASSQGTGQPFGYTF
TRBJ2-7,NA,TRBD2,TRBV29-1,TGCAGCGTGGAACTCCCCGGGGGGAAACTTGGGCAGTACTTC,CSVELPGGKLGQYF
TRBJ2-2,NA,TRBD1,TRBV20-1,TGCAGTGCCAGCAGTCACAGGGGCGCCGGGGAGCTGTTTTTT,CSASSHRGAGELFF
TRBJ2-7,NA,TRBD1,TRBV4-3,TGCGCCAGCAGCCAACCTACAGGGGTTGGTTACAATGAGCAGTACTTC,CASSQPTGVGYNEQYF
TRBJ1-4,many,NA,TRBV7-8,TGTGCCAGCAGCTTAGGGCACGGCAGGGGCGGTTGGAAACTGTTTTTT,CASSLGHGRGGWKLFF
TRBJ2-2,medium-sized,NA,TRBV29-1,TGCAGCGTCCTGCCGGGACCCCATCACGGGGAGCTGTTTTTT,CSVLPGPHHGELFF
TRBJ1-2,NA,NA,TRBV14,TGTGCCAGCAGCCAAAACGGAGGTTACACCTTC,CASSQNGGYTF
TRBJ1-3,many,TRBD1,TRBV13,TGTGCCAGCAGCCCCAGGGGGACCTTGAGCTCTGGAAACACCATATATTTT,CASSPRGTLSSGNTIYF
TRBJ2-4,many,NA,TRBV29-1,TGCAGCGTTCGGACAGTTCTAAAAAACATTCAGTACTTC,CSVRTVLKNIQYF
TRBJ1-1,few,NA,TRBV6-2/TRBV6-3,TGTGCCAGCAGTTACGAGATGAACACTGAAGCTTTCTTT,CASSYEMNTEAFF
TRBJ1-3,NA,NA,TRBV29-1,TGCAGCGTTGACTCTGGAAACACCATATATTTT,CSVDSGNTIYF
TRBJ2-2,NA,NA,TRBV29-1,TGCAGCTTGGAGGGAGTGAACACCGGGGAGCTGTTTTTT,CSLEGVNTGELFF
TRBJ2-1,many,TRBD2,TRBV4-2,TGTGCCAGCAGCCAGTCGGGGGGAGGCGCCTACAATGAGCAGTTCTTC,CASSQSGGGAYNEQFF
TRBJ1-1,NA,NA,TRBV18,TGTGCCAGCACTGACAGTATGAACACTGAAGCTTTCTTT,CASTDSMNTEAFF
TRBJ2-7,NA,TRBD1,TRBV20-1,TGCAGTGCTGGGGGACAGGGGCCAGGTGAGCAGTACTTC,CSAGGQGPGEQYF
TRBJ2-5,medium-sized,NA,TRBV18,TGTGCCAGCTCACCTCCGACAGGACAAGAGACCCAGTACTTC,CASSPPTGQETQYF
TRBJ2-7,many,TRBD1,TRBV4-2,TGTGCCAGCAGCCTCGGATCCGGGACAGGGGGCAACGAGCAGTACTTC,CASSLGSGTGGNEQYF
TRBJ2-7,NA,TRBD1,TRBV7-2,TGTGCCAGCAGCTTAGTTTCAGGGGGACAAGCATACGAGCAGTACTTC,CASSLVSGGQAYEQYF
TRBJ2-7,NA,TRBD2,TRBV29-1,TGCAGCGTGGAAAGGACTAGCGGGAGGCAACTTGGGCAGTACTTC,CSVERTSGRQLGQYF
TRBJ1-5,many,NA,TRBV20-1,TGCAGTGCTAGACCCGGGGGCGGTCAGCCCCAGCATTTT,CSARPGGGQPQHF
TRBJ1-5,medium-sized,TRBD1,TRBV4-2,TGTGCCAGCAGCCAAGATCCAGGGGGCCCACAGCCCCAGCATTTT,CASSQDPGGPQPQHF
TRBJ2-5,many,TRBD2,TRBV20-1,TGCAGTGCTAGACTTCCGGGAGGAAGGGAGACCCAGTACTTC,CSARLPGGRETQYF
TRBJ2-3,many,NA,TRBV29-1,TGCAGCGTTTACACAGGGAGAGTACCAGATACGCAGTATTTT,CSVYTGRVPDTQYF
TRBJ2-2,NA,NA,TRBV28,TGTGCCAGCCGGACCCAGGGGATGGATGAGCTGTTTTTT,CASRTQGMDELFF
TRBJ1-2,medium-sized,NA,TRBV7-2,TGTGCCAGCAGGGACAGCGACTATGGCTACACCTTC,CASRDSDYGYTF
TRBJ2-1,NA,TRBD2,TRBV4-2,TGTGCCAGCAGCCAAGAGAGGCGGGAGCCCTATGAGCAGTTCTTC,CASSQERREPYEQFF
TRBJ2-2,NA,TRBD2,TRBV4-3,TGCGCCAGCAGCCAACTCTCGGGACTAGCGGGAGCCGGGGAGCTGTTTTTT,CASSQLSGLAGAGELFF
TRBJ2-7,medium-sized,TRBD1,TRBV7-9,TGTGCCAGCAGCTTAGAGGGGGACAGGGGCTACGAGCAGTACTTC,CASSLEGDRGYEQYF
TRBJ2-3,NA,TRBD2,TRBV4-1,TGCGCCAGCAGCCAAGATCTACGACTAGCGGGAGAGGATACGCAGTATTTT,CASSQDLRLAGEDTQYF
TRBJ2-7,many,TRBD1,TRBV20-1,TGCAGTGCCCGTCACCTACAGGGGACCGCCTACGAGCAGTACTTC,CSARHLQGTAYEQYF
TRBJ2-7,many,TRBD2,TRBV4-3,TGCGCCAGCAGCCTGATAGCGGGAGTCTACGAGCAGTACTTC,CASSLIAGVYEQYF
TRBJ2-1,many,NA,TRBV18,TGTGCCAGCTCACCAAATCAGCAGACCAGTCTAGAGCAGTTCTTC,CASSPNQQTSLEQFF